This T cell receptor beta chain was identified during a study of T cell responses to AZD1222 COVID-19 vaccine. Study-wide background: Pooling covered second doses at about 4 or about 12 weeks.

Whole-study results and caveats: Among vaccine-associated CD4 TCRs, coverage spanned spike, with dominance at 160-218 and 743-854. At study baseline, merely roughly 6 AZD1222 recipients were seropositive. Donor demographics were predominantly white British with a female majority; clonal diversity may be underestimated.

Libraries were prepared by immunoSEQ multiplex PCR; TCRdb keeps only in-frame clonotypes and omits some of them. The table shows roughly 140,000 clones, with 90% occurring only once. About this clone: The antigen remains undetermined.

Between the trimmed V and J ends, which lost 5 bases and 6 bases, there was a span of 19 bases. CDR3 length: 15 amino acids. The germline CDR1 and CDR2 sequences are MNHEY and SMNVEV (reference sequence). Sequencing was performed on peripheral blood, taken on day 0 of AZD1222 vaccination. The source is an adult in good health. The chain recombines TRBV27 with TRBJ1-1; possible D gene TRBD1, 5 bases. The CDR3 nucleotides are TGTGCCAGCAGTGGCCTACTATTTGGGGGTCCTGAAGCTTTCTTT. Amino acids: CASSGLLFGGPEAFF.